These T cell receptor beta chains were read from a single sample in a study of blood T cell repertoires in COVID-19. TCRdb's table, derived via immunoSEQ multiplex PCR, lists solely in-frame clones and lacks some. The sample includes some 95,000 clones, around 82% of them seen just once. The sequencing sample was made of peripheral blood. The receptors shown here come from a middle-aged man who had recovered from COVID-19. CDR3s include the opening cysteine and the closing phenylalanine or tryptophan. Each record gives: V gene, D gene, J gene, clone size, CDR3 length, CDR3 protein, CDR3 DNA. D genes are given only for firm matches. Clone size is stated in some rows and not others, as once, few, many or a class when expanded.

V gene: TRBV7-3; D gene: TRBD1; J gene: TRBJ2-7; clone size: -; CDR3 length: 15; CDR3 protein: CASSLTGQGSYEQYF; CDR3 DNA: TGTGCCAGCAGCTTAACCGGACAGGGGTCCTACGAGCAGTACTTC
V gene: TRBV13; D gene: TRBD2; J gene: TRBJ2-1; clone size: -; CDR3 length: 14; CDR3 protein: CASSLREEENEQFF; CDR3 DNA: TGTGCCAGCAGCTTGCGGGAGGAAGAGAATGAGCAGTTCTTC
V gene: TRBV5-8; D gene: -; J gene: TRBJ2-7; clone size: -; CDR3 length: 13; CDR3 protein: CASSLVPRGEQYF; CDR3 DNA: TGTGCCAGCAGCTTGGTCCCGCGGGGCGAGCAGTACTTC
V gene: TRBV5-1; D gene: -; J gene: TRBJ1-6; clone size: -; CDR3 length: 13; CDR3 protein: CASSPGRGSPLHF; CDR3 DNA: TGCGCCAGCAGCCCCGGTAGGGGTTCACCCCTCCACTTT
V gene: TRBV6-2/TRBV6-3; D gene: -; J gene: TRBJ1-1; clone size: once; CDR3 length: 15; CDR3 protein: CASSAHQGRSTEAFF; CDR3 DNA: TGTGCCAGCAGCGCCCATCAGGGAAGAAGCACTGAAGCTTTCTTT
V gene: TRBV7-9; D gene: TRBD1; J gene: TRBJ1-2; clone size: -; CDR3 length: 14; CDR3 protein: CASSFGQGDYGYTF; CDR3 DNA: TGTGCCAGCAGCTTCGGCCAGGGGGACTATGGCTACACCTTC
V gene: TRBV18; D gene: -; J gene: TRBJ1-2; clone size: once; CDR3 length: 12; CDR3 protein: CASSPGADGYTF; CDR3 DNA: TGTGCCAGCTCACCAGGGGCAGACGGCTACACCTTC
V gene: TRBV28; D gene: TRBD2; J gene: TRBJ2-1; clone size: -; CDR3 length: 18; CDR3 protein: CASSFTPSGRPSYNEQFF; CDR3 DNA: TGTGCCAGCAGTTTTACCCCCAGCGGGAGGCCCTCCTACAATGAGCAGTTCTTC
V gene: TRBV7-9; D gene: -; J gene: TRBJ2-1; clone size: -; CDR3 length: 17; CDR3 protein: CASSPSTGRVSYNEQFF; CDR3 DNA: TGTGCCAGCAGCCCGAGTACAGGGAGGGTCTCCTACAATGAGCAGTTCTTC
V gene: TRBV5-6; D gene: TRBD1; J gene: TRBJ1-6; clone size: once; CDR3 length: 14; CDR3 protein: CASSLGQVDSPLHF; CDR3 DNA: TGTGCCAGCAGCTTAGGACAGGTGGATTCACCCCTCCACTTT
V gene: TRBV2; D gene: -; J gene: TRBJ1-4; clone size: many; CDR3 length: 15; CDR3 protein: CASSGRPGSNEKLFF; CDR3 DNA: TGTGCCAGCAGTGGGAGACCGGGTTCCAATGAAAAACTGTTTTTT
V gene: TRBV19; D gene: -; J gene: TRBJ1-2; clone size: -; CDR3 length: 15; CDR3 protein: CASSIGASDSYGYTF; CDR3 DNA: TGTGCCAGTAGTATAGGGGCCTCGGATTCCTATGGCTACACCTTC
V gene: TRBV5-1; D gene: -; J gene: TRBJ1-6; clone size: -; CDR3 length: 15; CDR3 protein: CASSWGPEGNSPLHF; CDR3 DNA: TGCGCCAGCAGCTGGGGACCGGAGGGGAATTCACCCCTCCACTTT
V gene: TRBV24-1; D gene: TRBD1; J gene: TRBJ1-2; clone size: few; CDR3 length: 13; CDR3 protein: CATSDRGDYGYTF; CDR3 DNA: TGTGCCACCTCGGACAGGGGAGACTATGGCTACACCTTC
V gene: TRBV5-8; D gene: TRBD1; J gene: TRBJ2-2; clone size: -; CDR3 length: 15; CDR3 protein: CASSPGDRGTGELFF; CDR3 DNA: TGTGCCAGCAGCCCGGGGGACAGGGGTACCGGGGAGCTGTTTTTT
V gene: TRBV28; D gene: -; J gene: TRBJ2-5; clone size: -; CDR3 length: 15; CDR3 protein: CASSSNRRVRETQYF; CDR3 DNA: TGTGCCAGCAGTTCCAACAGGAGGGTGAGGGAGACCCAGTACTTC
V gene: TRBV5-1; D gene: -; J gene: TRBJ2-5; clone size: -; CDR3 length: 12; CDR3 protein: CASSPGGETQYF; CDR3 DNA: TGCGCCAGCAGCCCGGGTGGAGAGACCCAGTACTTC
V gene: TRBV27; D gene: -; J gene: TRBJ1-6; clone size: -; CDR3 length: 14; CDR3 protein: CASSLRGSDSPLHF; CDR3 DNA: TGTGCCAGCAGTTTACGAGGGTCGGATTCACCCCTCCACTTT
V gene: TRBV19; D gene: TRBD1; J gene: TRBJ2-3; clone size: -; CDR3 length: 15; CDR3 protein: CASSTGDRGTDTQYF; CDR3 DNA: TGTGCCAGTAGTACAGGGGACAGGGGCACAGATACGCAGTATTTT
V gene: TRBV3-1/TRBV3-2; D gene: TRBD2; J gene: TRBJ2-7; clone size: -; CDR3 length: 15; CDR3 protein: CASRNQGGGWYEQYF; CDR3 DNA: TGTGCCAGCAGGAACCAGGGCGGGGGATGGTACGAGCAGTACTTC
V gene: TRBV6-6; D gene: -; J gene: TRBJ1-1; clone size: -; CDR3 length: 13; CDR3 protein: CASSQVSNTEAFF; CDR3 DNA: TGTGCCAGCAGCCAGGTATCAAACACTGAAGCTTTCTTT
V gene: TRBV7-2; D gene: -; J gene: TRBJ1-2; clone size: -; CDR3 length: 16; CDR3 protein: CASSHWRTENIYGYTF; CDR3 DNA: TGTGCCAGCAGCCACTGGAGGACCGAGAACATCTATGGCTACACCTTC
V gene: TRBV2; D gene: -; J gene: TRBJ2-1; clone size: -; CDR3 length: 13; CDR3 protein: CASRKGLNNEQFF; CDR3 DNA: TGTGCCAGCAGAAAGGGACTGAACAATGAGCAGTTCTTC
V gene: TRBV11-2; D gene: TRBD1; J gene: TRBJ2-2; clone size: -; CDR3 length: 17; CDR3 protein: CASSSGDRAKDTGELFF; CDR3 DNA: TGTGCCAGCAGCTCCGGGGACAGGGCTAAAGATACCGGGGAGCTGTTTTTT
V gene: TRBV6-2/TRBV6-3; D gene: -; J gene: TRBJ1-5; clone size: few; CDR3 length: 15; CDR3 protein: CASSYSYSKDQPQHF; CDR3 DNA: TGTGCCAGCAGTTACTCATACAGTAAGGATCAGCCCCAGCATTTT
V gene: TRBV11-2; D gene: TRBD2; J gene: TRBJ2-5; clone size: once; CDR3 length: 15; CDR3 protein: CASSLLTGGQETQYF; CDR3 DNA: TGTGCCAGCAGCTTACTTACGGGGGGGCAAGAGACCCAGTACTTC
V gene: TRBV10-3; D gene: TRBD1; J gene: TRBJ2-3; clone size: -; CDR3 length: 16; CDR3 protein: CAISGEGQGVTDTQYF; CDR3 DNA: TGTGCCATCAGTGGAGAGGGACAGGGGGTCACAGATACGCAGTATTTT
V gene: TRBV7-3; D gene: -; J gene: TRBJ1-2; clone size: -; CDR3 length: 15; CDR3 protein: CASSLSQGSDYGYTF; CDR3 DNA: TGTGCCAGCAGCTTAAGCCAGGGAAGTGACTATGGCTACACCTTC
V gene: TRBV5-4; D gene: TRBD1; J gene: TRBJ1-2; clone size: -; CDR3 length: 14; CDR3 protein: CASSSGQGNYGYTF; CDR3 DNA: TGTGCCAGCAGCTCTGGACAGGGAAACTATGGCTACACCTTC
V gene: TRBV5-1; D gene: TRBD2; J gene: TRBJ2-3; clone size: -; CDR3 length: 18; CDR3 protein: CASSSTSGGVAFTDTQYF; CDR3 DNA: TGCGCCAGCAGCTCTACTAGCGGGGGAGTAGCTTTCACAGATACGCAGTATTTT
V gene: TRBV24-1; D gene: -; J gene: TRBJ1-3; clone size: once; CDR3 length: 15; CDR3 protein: CATSDPTGSGNTIYF; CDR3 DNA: TGTGCCACCAGTGACCCGACAGGCTCTGGAAACACCATATATTTT
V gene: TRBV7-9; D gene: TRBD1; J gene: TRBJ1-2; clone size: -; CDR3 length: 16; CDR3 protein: CASSLLAGQGASGYTF; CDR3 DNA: TGTGCCAGCAGCTTACTGGCGGGACAGGGGGCGTCTGGCTACACCTTC
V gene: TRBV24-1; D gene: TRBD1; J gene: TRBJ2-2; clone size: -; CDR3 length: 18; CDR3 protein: CATSDPLRQGSSTGELFF; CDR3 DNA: TGTGCCACCAGTGATCCCCTCCGACAGGGGTCAAGCACCGGGGAGCTGTTTTTT
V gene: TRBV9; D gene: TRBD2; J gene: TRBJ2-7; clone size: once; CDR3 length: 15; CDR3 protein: CASSAQAGGHYEQYF; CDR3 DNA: TGTGCCAGCAGCGCCCAAGCGGGAGGGCACTACGAGCAGTACTTC
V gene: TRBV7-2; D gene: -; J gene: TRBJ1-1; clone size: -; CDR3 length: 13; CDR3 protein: CASSFGFRGEAFF; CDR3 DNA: TGTGCCAGCAGCTTTGGGTTCAGGGGTGAAGCTTTCTTT
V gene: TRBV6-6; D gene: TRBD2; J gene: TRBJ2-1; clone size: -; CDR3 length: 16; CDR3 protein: CASEPGLAATYNEQFF; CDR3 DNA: TGTGCCAGCGAACCGGGACTAGCGGCGACCTACAATGAGCAGTTCTTC
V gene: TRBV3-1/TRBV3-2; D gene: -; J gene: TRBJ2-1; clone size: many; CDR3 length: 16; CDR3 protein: CASSQESLRSYNEQFF; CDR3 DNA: TGTGCCAGCAGCCAAGAATCCTTGAGATCCTACAATGAGCAGTTCTTC
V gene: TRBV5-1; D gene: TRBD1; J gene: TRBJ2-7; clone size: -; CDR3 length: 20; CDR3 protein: CASSLAIPGQDTVRPYEQYF; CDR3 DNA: TGCGCCAGCAGCTTGGCGATACCGGGACAGGACACCGTTCGCCCCTACGAGCAGTACTTC
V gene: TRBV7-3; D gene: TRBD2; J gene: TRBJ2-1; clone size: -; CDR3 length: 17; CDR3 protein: CASSLTPGGFSYNEQFF; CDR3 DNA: TGTGCCAGCAGCTTAACTCCGGGGGGTTTCTCCTACAATGAGCAGTTCTTC
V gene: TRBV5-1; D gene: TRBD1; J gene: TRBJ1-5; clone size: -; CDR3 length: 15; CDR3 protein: CASSSGTGLNQPQHF; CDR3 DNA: TGCGCCAGCAGCTCCGGGACAGGGCTAAATCAGCCCCAGCATTTT
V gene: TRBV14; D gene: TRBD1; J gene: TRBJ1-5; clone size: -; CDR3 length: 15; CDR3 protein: CASSPRGRGNQPQHF; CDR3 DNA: TGTGCCAGCAGCCCAAGGGGGCGCGGCAATCAGCCCCAGCATTTT
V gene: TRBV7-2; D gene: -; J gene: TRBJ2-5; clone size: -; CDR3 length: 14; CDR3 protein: CASSLFRGGETQYF; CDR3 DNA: TGTGCCAGCAGCTTATTCCGGGGTGGGGAGACCCAGTACTTC
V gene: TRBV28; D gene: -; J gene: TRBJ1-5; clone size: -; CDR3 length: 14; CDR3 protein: CASSTTYYHQPQHF; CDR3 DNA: TGTGCCAGCAGCACAACTTACTACCATCAGCCCCAGCATTTT
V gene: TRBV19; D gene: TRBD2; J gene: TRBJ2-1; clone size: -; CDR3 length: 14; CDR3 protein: CASIPGTRSNEQFF; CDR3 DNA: TGTGCCAGTATCCCCGGGACTAGGAGCAATGAGCAGTTCTTC
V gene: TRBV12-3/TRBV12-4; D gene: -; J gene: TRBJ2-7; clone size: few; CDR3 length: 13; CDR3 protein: CASSLGGVYEQYF; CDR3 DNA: TGTGCCAGCAGCCTCGGAGGGGTTTACGAGCAGTACTTC
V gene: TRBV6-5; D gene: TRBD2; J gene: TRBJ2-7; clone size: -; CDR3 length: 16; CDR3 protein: CASSYRAGAFEYEQYF; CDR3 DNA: TGTGCCAGCAGTTATCGAGCGGGGGCCTTTGAATACGAGCAGTACTTC
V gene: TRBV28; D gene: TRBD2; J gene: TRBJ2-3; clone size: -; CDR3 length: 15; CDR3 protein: CASSSLAGFTDTQYF; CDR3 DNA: TGTGCCAGCAGTTCTCTAGCGGGATTCACAGATACGCAGTATTTT
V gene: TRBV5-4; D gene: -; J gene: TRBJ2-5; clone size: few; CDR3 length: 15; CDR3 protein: CASSRRGLDQETQYF; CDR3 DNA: TGTGCCAGCAGCCGGAGGGGTCTAGATCAAGAGACCCAGTACTTC
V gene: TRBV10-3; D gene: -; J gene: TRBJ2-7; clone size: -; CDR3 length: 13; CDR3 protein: CATQDRLTYEQYF; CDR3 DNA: TGTGCCACCCAGGACAGATTAACCTACGAGCAGTACTTC
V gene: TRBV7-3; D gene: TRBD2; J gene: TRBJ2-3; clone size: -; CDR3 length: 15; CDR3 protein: CASSRMGGSTDTQYF; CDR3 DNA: TGTGCCAGCAGCCGTATGGGGGGGAGCACAGATACGCAGTATTTT
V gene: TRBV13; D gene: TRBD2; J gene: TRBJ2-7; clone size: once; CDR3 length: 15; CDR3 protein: CASSYSSGSAHEQYF; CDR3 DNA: TGTGCCAGCAGCTACAGTAGCGGGAGTGCCCACGAGCAGTACTTC
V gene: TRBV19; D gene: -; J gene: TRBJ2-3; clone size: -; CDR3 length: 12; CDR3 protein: CASSWTTDTQYF; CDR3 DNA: TGTGCCAGTAGCTGGACAACAGATACGCAGTATTTT
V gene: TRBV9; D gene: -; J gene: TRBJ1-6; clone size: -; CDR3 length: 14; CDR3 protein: CASSVSQGGSPLHF; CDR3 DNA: TGTGCCAGCAGCGTATCACAGGGTGGGTCACCCCTCCACTTT
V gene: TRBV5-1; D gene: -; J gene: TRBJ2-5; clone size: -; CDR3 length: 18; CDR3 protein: CASSLAVWRVQFQETQYF; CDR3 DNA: TGCGCCAGCAGCTTGGCCGTTTGGAGGGTCCAATTCCAAGAGACCCAGTACTTC
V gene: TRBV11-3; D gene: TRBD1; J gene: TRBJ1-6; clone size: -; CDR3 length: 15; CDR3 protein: CASSSGTGANSPLHF; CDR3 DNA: TGTGCCAGCAGCTCCGGGACAGGGGCGAATTCACCCCTCCACTTT
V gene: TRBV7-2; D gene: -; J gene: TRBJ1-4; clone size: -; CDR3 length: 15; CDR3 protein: CASSSNRVFNEKLFF; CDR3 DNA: TGTGCCAGCAGCTCGAACCGGGTCTTTAATGAAAAACTGTTTTTT
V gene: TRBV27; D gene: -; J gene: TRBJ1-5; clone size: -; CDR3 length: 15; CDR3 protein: CASSLSGGSNQPQHF; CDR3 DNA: TGTGCCAGCAGTTTATCGGGGGGTTCCAATCAGCCCCAGCATTTT
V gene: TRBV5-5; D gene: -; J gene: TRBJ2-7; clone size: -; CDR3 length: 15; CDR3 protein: CASSPGGRVGDEQYF; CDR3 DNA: TGTGCCAGCAGCCCCGGGGGAAGGGTCGGTGACGAGCAGTACTTC
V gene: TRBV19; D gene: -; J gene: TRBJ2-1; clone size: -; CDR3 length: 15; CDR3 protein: CASSLMAGQGYEQFF; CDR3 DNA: TGTGCCAGTAGCCTGATGGCAGGGCAGGGGTATGAGCAGTTCTTC